This entry describes one T cell receptor beta chain. This record belongs to a study of blood T cell repertoires in COVID-19. Study overall: Donors in the United States, Italy and Spain gave samples during acute or convalescent COVID-19. T cells, B-cell-depleted T cells, or PBMCs provided the cDNA or gDNA that served as material.

From germline, CDR1 is MNHNY and CDR2 SVGAGI (reference sequence). The CDR3 spans 15 residues. Between the trimmed V and J ends, which lost 0 bases and 6 bases, there was a span of 14 bases. Participants spanned ages 18 to 89 years and resided in roughly 22 US areas. Assay: immunoSEQ multiplex PCR; the TCRdb copy retains only in-frame clones and omits some. The sample consists of 430,000 or so clones, nearly 90% of them appearing once. This TCR was sampled from a young woman who had been exposed to COVID-19. Sequenced input: PBMCs or T cells enriched from blood (not recorded which). The chain uses TRBV6-6 and TRBJ1-1; D is perhaps TRBD1 (5 bases). CDR3 nucleotides: TGTGCCAGCAGTTACTCATTCTGGGGGGTTGCTGAAGCTTTCTTT. Residues: CASSYSFWGVAEAFF.